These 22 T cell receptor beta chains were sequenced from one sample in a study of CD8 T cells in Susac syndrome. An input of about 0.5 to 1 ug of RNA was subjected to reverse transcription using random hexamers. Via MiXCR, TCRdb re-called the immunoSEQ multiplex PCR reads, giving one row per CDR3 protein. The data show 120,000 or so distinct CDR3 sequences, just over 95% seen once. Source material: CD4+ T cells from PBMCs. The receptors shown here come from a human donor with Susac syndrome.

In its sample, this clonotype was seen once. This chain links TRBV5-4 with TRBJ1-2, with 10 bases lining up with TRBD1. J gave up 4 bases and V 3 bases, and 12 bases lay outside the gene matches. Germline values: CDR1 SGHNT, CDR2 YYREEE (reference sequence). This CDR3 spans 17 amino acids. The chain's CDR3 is CASSWGQGYRLGYGYTF. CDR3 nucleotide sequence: TGTGCCAGCAGCTGGGGACAGGGGTACAGGCTGGGCTATGGCTACACCTTC.

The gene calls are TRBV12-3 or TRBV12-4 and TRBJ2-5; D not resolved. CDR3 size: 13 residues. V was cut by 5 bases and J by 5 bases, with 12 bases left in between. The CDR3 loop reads CASSLNSRETQYF. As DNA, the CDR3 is TGTGCCAGCAGTCTCAACTCAAGGGAGACCCAGTACTTC.

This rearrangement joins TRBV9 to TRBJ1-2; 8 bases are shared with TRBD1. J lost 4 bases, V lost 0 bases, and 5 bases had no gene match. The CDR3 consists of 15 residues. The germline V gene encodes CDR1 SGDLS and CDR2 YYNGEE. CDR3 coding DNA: TGTGCCAGCAGCGTAGCTGCAGGGGGCTTCTATGGCTACACCTTC. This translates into CASSVAAGGFYGYTF.

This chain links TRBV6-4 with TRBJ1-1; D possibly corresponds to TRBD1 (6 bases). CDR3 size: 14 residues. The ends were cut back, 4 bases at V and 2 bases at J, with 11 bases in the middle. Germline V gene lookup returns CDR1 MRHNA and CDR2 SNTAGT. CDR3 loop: CASSANRDNTEAFF. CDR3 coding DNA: TGTGCCAGCAGTGCAAACAGGGACAACACTGAAGCTTTCTTT.

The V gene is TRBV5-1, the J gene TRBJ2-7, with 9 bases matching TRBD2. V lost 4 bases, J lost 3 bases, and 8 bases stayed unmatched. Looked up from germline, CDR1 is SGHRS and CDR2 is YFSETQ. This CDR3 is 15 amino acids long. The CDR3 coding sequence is TGCGCCAGCAGCCCCGGCGGGGGGGCCTACTACGAGCAGTACTTC. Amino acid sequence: CASSPGGGAYYEQYF.

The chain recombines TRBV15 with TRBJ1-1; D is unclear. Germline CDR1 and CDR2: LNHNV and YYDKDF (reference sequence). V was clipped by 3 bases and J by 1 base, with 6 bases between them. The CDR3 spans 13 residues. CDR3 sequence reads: CATSSQTNTEAFF. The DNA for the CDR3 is TGTGCCACCAGCAGCCAAACGAACACTGAAGCTTTCTTT. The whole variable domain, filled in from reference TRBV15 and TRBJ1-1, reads DAMVIQNPRYQVTQFGKPVTLSCSQTLNHNVMYWYQQKSSQAPKLLFHYYDKDFNNEADTPDNFQSRRPNTSFCFLDIRSPGLGDTAMYLCATSSQTNTEAFFGQGTRLTVV.

The chain's CDR3 is CAISESRGTDTQYF. The CDR3 nucleotides read TGTGCCATCAGTGAGTCCCGGGGCACAGATACGCAGTATTTT. V is TRBV10-3 and J is TRBJ2-3; no definite D call. Trimming left V 0 bases short and J 1 base short, with 5 bases between. The length of the CDR3 is 14 residues. Germline values: CDR1 ENHRY, CDR2 SYGVKD.

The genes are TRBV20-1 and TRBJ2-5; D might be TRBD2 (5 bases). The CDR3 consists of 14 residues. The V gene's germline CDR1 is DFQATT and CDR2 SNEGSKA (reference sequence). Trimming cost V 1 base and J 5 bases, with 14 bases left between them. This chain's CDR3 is CSARGGSRRETQYF. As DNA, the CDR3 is TGCAGTGCTAGAGGCGGCTCCCGGAGGGAGACCCAGTACTTC.

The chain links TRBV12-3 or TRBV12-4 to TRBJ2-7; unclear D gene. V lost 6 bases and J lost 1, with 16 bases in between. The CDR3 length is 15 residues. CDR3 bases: TGTGCCAGCAGCCGGGCCCCCCTTAAATCCTACGAGCAGTACTTC. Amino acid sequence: CASSRAPLKSYEQYF.

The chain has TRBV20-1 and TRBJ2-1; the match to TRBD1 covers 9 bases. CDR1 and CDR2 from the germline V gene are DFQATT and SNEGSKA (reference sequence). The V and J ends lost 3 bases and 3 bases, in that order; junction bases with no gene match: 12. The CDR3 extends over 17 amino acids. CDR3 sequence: CSASYPGGQGIYNEQFF. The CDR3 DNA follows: TGCAGTGCTAGTTACCCAGGCGGACAGGGGATCTACAATGAGCAGTTCTTC.

The CDR3 nucleotides read TGCAGTGCTAGATCCGGGAACACCGGGGAGCTGTTTTTT. As protein: CSARSGNTGELFF. The gene calls are TRBV20-1 and TRBJ2-2; D call uncertain. The V end was cut by 2 bases, the J end by 1 base, with 5 bases between. This CDR3 is 13 amino acids long. The germline CDR1 and CDR2 sequences are DFQATT and SNEGSKA (reference sequence).

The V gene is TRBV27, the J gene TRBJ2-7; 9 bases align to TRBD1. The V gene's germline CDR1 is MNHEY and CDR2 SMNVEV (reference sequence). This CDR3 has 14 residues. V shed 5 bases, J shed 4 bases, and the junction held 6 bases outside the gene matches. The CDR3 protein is CASSLKGQGYEQYF. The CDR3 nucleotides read TGTGCCAGCAGTCTCAAGGGACAGGGTTACGAGCAGTACTTC.

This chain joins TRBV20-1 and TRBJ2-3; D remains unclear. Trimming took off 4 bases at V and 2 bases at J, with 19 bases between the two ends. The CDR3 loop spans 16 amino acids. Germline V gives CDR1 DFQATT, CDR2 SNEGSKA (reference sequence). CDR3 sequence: CSATMLGHQYTDTQYF. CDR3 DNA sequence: TGCAGTGCTACTATGCTAGGTCACCAGTACACAGATACGCAGTATTTT.

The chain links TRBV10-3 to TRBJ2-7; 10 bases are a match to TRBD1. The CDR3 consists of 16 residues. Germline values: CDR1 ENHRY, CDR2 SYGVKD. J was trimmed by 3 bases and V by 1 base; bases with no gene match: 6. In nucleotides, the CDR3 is TGTGCCATCAGTGAGTTGGGGACAGGGGCCCTCTACGAGCAGTACTTC. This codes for CAISELGTGALYEQYF.

CDR3 protein: CSVEGGAFYNEQFF. In nucleotides, the CDR3 is TGCAGCGTTGAGGGCGGGGCCTTTTACAATGAGCAGTTCTTC. The chain carries TRBV29-1 and TRBJ2-1; TRBD2 is a possible D gene (6 bases). This CDR3 spans 14 amino acids. CDR1 is SQVTM and CDR2 is ANQGSEA in the germline V gene. V was pared by 3 bases and J by 4 bases, with 13 bases between.

The CDR3 loop is CASSLSVIETEAFF. DNA of the CDR3: TGTGCCAGCAGCCTCAGTGTGATTGAAACTGAAGCTTTCTTT. The chain has TRBV7-2 and TRBJ1-1; D not resolved. V lost 5 bases to trimming and J lost 5 bases, with 15 bases between them. CDR1 and CDR2 from the germline V gene are SGHTA and FQGNSA. The CDR3 covers 14 residues. The entire variable domain, with the rest obtained from reference TRBV7-2 and TRBJ1-1, is as follows: GAGVSQSPSNKVTEKGKDVELRCDPISGHTALYWYRQSLGQGLEFLIYFQGNSAPDKSGLPSDRFSAERTGGSVSTLTIQRTQQEDSAVYLCASSLSVIETEAFFGQGTRLTVV.

The CDR3 reads CSADRDRNNEQFF. Here the CDR3 DNA reads TGCAGTGCTGACCGGGACAGAAACAATGAGCAGTTCTTC. V is TRBV20-1 and J is TRBJ2-1, with 7 bases matching TRBD1. This CDR3 has 13 residues. Germline loops: CDR1 DFQATT, CDR2 SNEGSKA (reference sequence). The J segment lost 5 bases and the V segment lost 5 bases, leaving 6 bases of the junction unmatched.

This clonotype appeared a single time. This chain's CDR3 is CASSPDRGHQPQHF. CDR3 nucleotide sequence: TGTGCCAGCAGCCCCGACAGGGGGCATCAGCCCCAGCATTTT. The chain carries TRBV7-2 and TRBJ1-5, with TRBD1 identical over 10 bases. Germline V gene data show CDR1 as SGHTA and CDR2 as FQGNSA. The CDR3 has 14 residues. The V segment lost 5 bases and the J segment 5 bases; nucleotides outside the gene matches: 3.

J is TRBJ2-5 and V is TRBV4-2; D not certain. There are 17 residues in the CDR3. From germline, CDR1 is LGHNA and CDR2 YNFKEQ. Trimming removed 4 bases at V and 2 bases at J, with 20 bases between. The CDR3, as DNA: TGTGCCAGCAGCCTTTATTCGGACCCACCAGGACAAGAGACCCAGTACTTC. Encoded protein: CASSLYSDPPGQETQYF.

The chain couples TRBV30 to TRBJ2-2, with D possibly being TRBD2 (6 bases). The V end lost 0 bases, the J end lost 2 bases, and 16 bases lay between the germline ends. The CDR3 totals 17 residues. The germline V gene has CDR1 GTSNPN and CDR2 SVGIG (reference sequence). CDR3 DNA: TGTGCCTGGAGTGTACGGAGCACTAGCACAAACACCGGGGAGCTGTTTTTT. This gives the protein CAWSVRSTSTNTGELFF.

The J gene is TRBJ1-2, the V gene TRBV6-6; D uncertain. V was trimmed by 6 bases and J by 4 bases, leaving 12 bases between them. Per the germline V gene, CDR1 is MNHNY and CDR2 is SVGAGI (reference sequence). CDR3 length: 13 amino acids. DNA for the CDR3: TGTGCCAGCAGGGCAGGAATCTCCTATGGCTACACCTTC. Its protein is CASRAGISYGYTF.

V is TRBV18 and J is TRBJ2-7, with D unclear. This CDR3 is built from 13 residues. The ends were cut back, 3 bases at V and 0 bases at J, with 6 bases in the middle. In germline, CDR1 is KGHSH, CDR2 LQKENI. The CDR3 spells CASSPVLSYEQYF. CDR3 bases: TGTGCCAGCTCACCGGTCCTCTCCTACGAGCAGTACTTC. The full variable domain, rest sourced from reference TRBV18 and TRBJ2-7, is NAGVMQNPRHLVRRRGQEARLRCSPMKGHSHVYWYRQLPEEGLKFMVYLQKENIIDESGMPKERFSAEFPKEGPSILRIQQVVRGDSAAYFCASSPVLSYEQYFGPGTRLTVT.